This TCR beta chain was captured by sequencing in a study of CD8 T cells in Susac syndrome. Whole-study results and caveats: Clonal CD8+ expansion in Susac was highest in TEMRA cells and active patients.

Concerning this clonotype: Antigen specificity is unknown.

RNA amounts of about 0.45 to 1 ug underwent reverse transcription with random hexamers. TCRdb re-called the immunoSEQ multiplex PCR reads with MiXCR, one entry per CDR3 protein. The top ten hold approximately 0.18% of the sample, which has some 130,000 distinct CDR3 sequences, roughly 94% seen once. The V and J ends lost 4 bases and 2 bases respectively, with 13 bases between them. Germline V gene data show CDR1 as SGDLS and CDR2 as YYNGEE. The CDR3 spans 15 residues. Source material: CD8+ T cells from PBMCs. The chain uses TRBV9 and TRBJ2-1; D remains ambiguous. The clonotype originates from a human donor with Susac syndrome. CDR3 in DNA: TGTGCCAGCAGCTCAACCCCGGGTGCCTACAATGAGCAGTTCTTC. This codes for CASSSTPGAYNEQFF.